This T cell receptor (beta chain) was captured in a study of blood T cell repertoires in COVID-19. Trimming removed 3 bases from V and 7 bases from J; junction bases left unmatched: 2. CDR3 length equals 13 residues. Germline V gene sequence: CDR1 KGHDR, CDR2 SFDVKD. Here immunoSEQ multiplex PCR was the method, and the copy in TCRdb shows in-frame clones only, minus some. In the table there are about 120,000 clones, roughly 89% of which are singletons. This clonotype was sampled from a woman in her fifties or sixties with COVID-19, enrolled during active disease. This chain connects TRBV24-1 to TRBJ2-1; 7 bases fit TRBD1. The source material was peripheral blood. The CDR3 is CATSDRDSNEQFF. The CDR3 region has the DNA TGTGCCACCAGTGATCGGGACAGTAATGAGCAGTTCTTC.